What follows is one TCR beta chain and its context. The antigen is unknown. Other DNA sequences of this sample code for an identical CDR3. The data were taken from a study of metastatic and nonmetastatic thyroid tumors. Study-wide background: Repertoires from malignant and benign thyroid patients were compared across blood and tumor or nodule tissue. Study outcomes and limitations: Benign nodules reportedly had significantly lower TCR beta diversity than malignant thyroid tumors in blood and tumor.

The CDR3 runs to 13 residues. In germline, CDR1 is SGHTA, CDR2 FQGNSA. V lost 6 bases and J 4 bases, leaving 12 bases between the germline ends. Patients underwent thyroid surgery, and none had received any treatment before it. In the original workflow: CDR3 was compared across clinicopathological groups, and the resulting differences were used to build a distant-metastasis classifier for papillary thyroid cancer. Via MiXCR, TCRdb re-called the PCR reads. TCRdb, not the authors, supplied the V and J calls. Among 20,000 to 25,000 clones, roughly 31% were seen once, and the ten largest hold 13% to 15%. The receptor comes from a female donor with papillary thyroid cancer or a benign thyroid nodule (not recorded which). Some clones in this sample may be carry-over from other donors' samples. The specimen was blood. The rearrangement joins TRBV7-2 to TRBJ2-5; TRBD2 is a possible D gene (5 bases). The CDR3 region is CASSGGLLETQYF. The DNA of the CDR3 is TGTGCCAGCAGTGGAGGATTATTAGAGACCCAGTACTTC.